The clone carrying this T cell receptor (beta chain) was seen a few times. Its specificity is not known. The record originates from a study of beta chain features in type 1 diabetes. Study-wide results and caveats: Shorter TCRB CDR3s, moderately but significantly so, marked every one of the four CD4+ subsets in Type 1 diabetes patients. TCRB repertoires of naive, central memory and Treg cells appeared more similar among patients than among healthy donors. Lower insertion and higher deletion counts appeared at VDJ junctions in type 1 diabetes patients.

Each donor gave one heparinised blood draw averaging about 110 mL. Staining for CD45RO/CCR7/CD25/CD127/CD95/CD27 allowed sorting of CD4+ naive, central memory, regulatory and stem cell-like memory cells. All of the isolated RNA was reverse transcribed, so expressed TCRB transcripts were sequenced. Repertoires were generated with immunoSEQ multiplex PCR, while TCRdb's copy carries only in-frame clones and drops some. There are 250,000 to 350,000 clones in the sample; roughly 13% occur only once, and 0.015% to 0.02% lies in the top ten. This receptor was taken from a man between 25 and 39 years old with type 1 diabetes. Sequencing was done on a sample of naive CD4+ T cells from blood.

This CDR3 reads CASSPGSADTQYF. The CDR3 DNA follows: TGTGCCAGTTCCCCGGGTTCTGCAGATACGCAGTATTTT. V is TRBV28 and J is TRBJ2-3; no reliable D call. The CDR3 spans 13 residues. Trimming pared 9 bases from V and 4 bases from J, leaving 14 bases between. The germline V gene has CDR1 MDHEN and CDR2 SYDVKM.